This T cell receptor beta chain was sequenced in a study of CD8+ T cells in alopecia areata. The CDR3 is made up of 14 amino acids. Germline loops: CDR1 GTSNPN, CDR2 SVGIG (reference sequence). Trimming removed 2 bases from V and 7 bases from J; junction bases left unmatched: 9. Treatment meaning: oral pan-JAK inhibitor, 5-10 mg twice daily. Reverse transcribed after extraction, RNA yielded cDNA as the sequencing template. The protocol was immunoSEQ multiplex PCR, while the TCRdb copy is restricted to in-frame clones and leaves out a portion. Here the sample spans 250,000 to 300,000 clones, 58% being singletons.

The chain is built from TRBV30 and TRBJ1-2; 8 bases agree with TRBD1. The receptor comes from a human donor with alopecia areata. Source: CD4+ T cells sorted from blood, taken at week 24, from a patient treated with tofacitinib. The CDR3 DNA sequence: TGTGCCTGGAGTCAACCGGGACAGGCTGTTGGCTACACCTTC. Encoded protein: CAWSQPGQAVGYTF.